This is a list of T cell receptor beta chains from one sample in a study of blood T cell repertoires in COVID-19. Assay: immunoSEQ multiplex PCR; the TCRdb copy retains only in-frame clones and omits some. This sample has about 190,000 clones, with 75% to 90% found just once. Sequencing input: peripheral blood. The receptors derive from a man aged 30 to 45 with acute or convalescent COVID-19. Both conserved end residues are part of each CDR3. Fields, in order: clone size, V gene, J gene, D gene, CDR3 protein, CDR3 DNA. The D gene is left open where the match is weak. Size is stated for part of the rows, as once, few or many counts, or as a class when the clone is expanded.

-	TRBV7-3	TRBJ1-1	-	CASSHDRDTEAFF	TGTGCCAGCAGCCACGACAGAGACACTGAAGCTTTCTTT
-	TRBV20-1	TRBJ1-2	-	CSAPGRVGYTF	TGCAGTGCTCCTGGGAGGGTTGGCTACACCTTC
-	TRBV6-6	TRBJ1-6	TRBD1	CASSFQRTGYNSPLHF	TGTGCCAGCAGTTTCCAGAGGACAGGGTATAATTCACCCCTCCACTTT
-	TRBV15	TRBJ1-5	-	CATSSWDRGQPQHF	TGTGCCACCAGCAGTTGGGATCGGGGGCAGCCCCAGCATTTT
-	TRBV28	TRBJ2-7	TRBD1	CASIPGQAGEQYF	TGTGCCAGCATCCCCGGACAGGCCGGGGAGCAGTACTTC
few	TRBV28	TRBJ1-1	TRBD1	CASSVGGTGFTEAFF	TGTGCCAGCAGCGTCGGAGGGACAGGATTCACTGAAGCTTTCTTT
-	TRBV4-1	TRBJ2-3	TRBD1	CASSHLGQGPDTQYF	TGCGCCAGCAGCCACTTGGGACAGGGTCCAGATACGCAGTATTTT
once	TRBV3-1/TRBV3-2	TRBJ1-5	TRBD1	CASRKGQGQGAHNNQPQHF	TGTGCCAGCAGAAAAGGGCAGGGACAGGGGGCGCATAACAATCAGCCCCAGCATTTT
-	TRBV19	TRBJ1-1	TRBD1	CASTSRQGYTEAFF	TGTGCCAGTACTTCCCGACAGGGGTACACTGAAGCTTTCTTT
few	TRBV27	TRBJ2-3	TRBD2	CASSLGLRTDTQYF	TGTGCCAGCAGTCTGGGACTACGCACAGATACGCAGTATTTT
once	TRBV6-6	TRBJ2-5	-	CASSYFRVSDETQYF	TGTGCCAGCAGTTACTTTCGGGTTTCTGATGAGACCCAGTACTTC
-	TRBV10-3	TRBJ1-5	-	CAISSGSNQPQHF	TGTGCCATCAGTTCAGGGAGCAATCAGCCCCAGCATTTT
-	TRBV7-9	TRBJ1-2	-	CASSTARGRDYGYTF	TGTGCCAGCAGTACCGCTAGGGGGAGGGACTATGGCTACACCTTC
-	TRBV15	TRBJ1-5	TRBD1	CATSRDDRGNQPQHF	TGTGCCACCAGCAGAGACGACAGGGGCAATCAGCCCCAGCATTTT
-	TRBV25-1	TRBJ2-1	-	CASTGGLSRFDEQFF	TGTGCCAGCACGGGGGGCCTTAGCCGATTCGATGAGCAGTTCTTC
-	TRBV5-4	TRBJ1-2	-	CASSPGHSYGYTF	TGTGCCAGCAGCCCAGGACATTCTTATGGCTACACCTTC
-	TRBV7-6	TRBJ2-2	TRBD1	CASSSKRRDRGLDTGELFF	TGTGCCAGCAGCTCAAAGCGCCGGGACAGGGGATTGGACACCGGGGAGCTGTTTTTT
few	TRBV28	TRBJ2-7	TRBD1	CASSFPWTGGSYEQYF	TGTGCCAGCAGTTTTCCCTGGACAGGGGGATCCTACGAGCAGTACTTC
-	TRBV28	TRBJ1-5	-	CASSRGTRNQPQHF	TGTGCCAGCAGTAGAGGGACAAGAAATCAGCCCCAGCATTTT
-	TRBV5-1	TRBJ2-1	-	CASSPGRHNEQFF	TGCGCCAGCAGCCCGGGGAGGCACAATGAGCAGTTCTTC
-	TRBV19	TRBJ2-3	-	CASRRQITDTQYF	TGTGCCAGTAGGAGACAGATCACAGATACGCAGTATTTT
-	TRBV6-2/TRBV6-3	TRBJ1-3	-	CASSPAVRGGAGGNTIYF	TGTGCCAGCAGCCCAGCAGTAAGGGGGGGCGCAGGTGGAAACACCATATATTTT
-	TRBV28	TRBJ2-1	TRBD1	CASRLTGGAGRNEQFF	TGTGCCAGCAGACTGACAGGGGGCGCGGGTCGGAATGAGCAGTTCTTC
-	TRBV2	TRBJ1-5	-	CASTAGDNQPQHF	TGTGCCAGCACGGCGGGGGATAATCAGCCCCAGCATTTT
-	TRBV5-1	TRBJ1-6	TRBD1	CASSLSGQGRSPLHF	TGCGCCAGCAGCTTGTCGGGACAGGGACGGTCACCCCTCCACTTT
-	TRBV1	TRBJ2-1	-	CTSSLRPPPEGSASGMREQFF	TGCACCAGCAGCCTAAGACCCCCCCCGGAGGGCTCGGCTAGCGGGATGAGGGAGCAGTTCTTC
-	TRBV28	TRBJ2-2	TRBD1	CASSLWGQGFPGELFF	TGTGCCAGCAGTTTATGGGGACAGGGCTTTCCCGGGGAGCTGTTTTTT
-	TRBV5-4	TRBJ2-5	TRBD2	CASSQKKGGPQETQYF	TGTGCCAGCAGCCAAAAAAAGGGAGGGCCCCAAGAGACCCAGTACTTC
-	TRBV18	TRBJ2-1	TRBD2	CASSPAGTTNEQFF	TGTGCCAGCTCACCCGCCGGGACTACCAATGAGCAGTTCTTC